Reported below is one T cell receptor beta chain. Per the germline V gene, CDR1 is LNHDA and CDR2 is SQIVND (reference sequence). Trimming stripped 4 bases from V and 2 bases from J, with 12 bases between. CDR3 size: 14 residues. Original methodology: Amplification from reference gene primers served as the basis for estimated nucleated cell counts. Profiling relied on immunoSEQ multiplex PCR, and the TCRdb table lists in-frame clones only, not all of them. D and trimming come from the DNA, and the V and J calls and clone size come from that table. Among about 70,000 clones, 86% were seen once, and the ten largest hold 10% to 15%. This entry is derived from a study of blood T cell repertoires in COVID-19. On the study more broadly: Spain, Italy and the United States supplied samples that represented acute and convalescent COVID-19.

This sequence joins TRBV19 and TRBJ2-7, with D perhaps TRBD1 (6 bases). This TCR was sampled from a human donor in a cohort sampled during active COVID-19. The sample taken for sequencing was peripheral blood. Written as DNA, the CDR3 is TGTGCCAGTAGTAACACAGGGCCGGCCTACGAGCAGTACTTC. Amino acid sequence: CASSNTGPAYEQYF.